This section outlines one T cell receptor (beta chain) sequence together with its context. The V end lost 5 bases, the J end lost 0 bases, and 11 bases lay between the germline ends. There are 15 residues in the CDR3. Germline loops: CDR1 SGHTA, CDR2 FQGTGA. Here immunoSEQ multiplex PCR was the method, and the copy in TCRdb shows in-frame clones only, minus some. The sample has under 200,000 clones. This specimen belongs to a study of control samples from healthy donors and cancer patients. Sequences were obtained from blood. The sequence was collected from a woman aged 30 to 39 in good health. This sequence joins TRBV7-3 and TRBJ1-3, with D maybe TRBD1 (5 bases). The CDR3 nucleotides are TGTGCCAGCAGCGAGGGGACGGTCTCTGGAAACACCATATATTTT. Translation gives CASSEGTVSGNTIYF.